Below, 31 T cell receptor beta chains from the same sample are listed, as sequenced in a study of T cells in Graves' hyperthyroidism and ophthalmopathy (dated by TCRdb to between 2017 and 2020). Preparation of the library involved multiplex PCR. The sequencing machine was an Illumina HiSeq 2000. TCR beta CDR3 regions were amplified from RNA transcripts. The TCR CDR3 was subjected to a first round of RT-PCR using the HTBI primer set and the Qiagen OneStep RT-PCR kit. TCRdb ran its own pipeline on the public reads, namely fastp trimming at Q25 and MiXCR clone calling, and kept in-frame beta chains. Identical CDR3 protein sequences are pooled into one entry, listed with their most common genes and DNA. The sample table records about 690,000 distinct CDR3 sequences; 17% of these occur just once. The ten largest clones capture less than 20% of the sample. The sample was blood. The receptors stem from a man aged 45 to 65 with Graves' hyperthyroidism.

The sample holds a few counts of this clonotype. J is TRBJ1-1 and V is TRBV7-9; TRBD1 might be the D (5 bases). V shed 4 bases and J shed 5 bases, with 20 bases lying between them. Germline V CDR1 and CDR2: SEHNR, FQNEAQ (reference sequence). This CDR3 spans 16 amino acids. This CDR3 reads CASSSMGPQMRTEAFF. CDR3 in DNA: TGTGCCAGCAGCTCAATGGGACCGCAGATGAGGACTGAAGCTTTCTTT. Variable domain in full (rest from reference TRBV7-9 and TRBJ1-1): DTGVSQNPRHKITKRGQNVTFRCDPISEHNRLYWYRQTLGQGPEFLTYFQNEAQLEKSRLLSDRFSAERPKGSFSTLEIQRTEQGDSAMYLCASSSMGPQMRTEAFFGQGTRLTVV.

This clonotype has at least ten counts. The CDR3 protein is CSARAGRDPYNEQFF. The DNA of the CDR3 is TGCAGTGCTAGGGCTGGCAGAGACCCCTACAATGAGCAGTTCTTC. V and J are TRBV20-1 and TRBJ2-1; D is unresolved. CDR3 size: 15 residues. Germline V gives CDR1 DFQATT, CDR2 SNEGSKA (reference sequence). Trimming removed 3 bases from V and 2 bases from J, with 14 bases in between.

This clonotype was seen repeatedly, ten times or more. Here the CDR3 DNA reads TGTGCCAGCAGATCTCAGGGAAACATGAACACTGAAGCTTTCTTT. It codes for CASRSQGNMNTEAFF. This chain links TRBV27 with TRBJ1-1; D is possibly TRBD1 (5 bases). This CDR3 has 15 residues. The germline gives CDR1 MNHEY, CDR2 SMNVEV (reference sequence). With 6 bases removed from V and 0 bases from J, the gap between germline ends came to 14 bases.

The table lists this clonotype with many counts. The gene calls are TRBV29-1 and TRBJ1-2, with 7 bases identical to TRBD1. Germline trimming cut 3 bases from V and 5 bases from J; bases unmatched to any gene: 12. Germline-derived CDR1 and CDR2 are SQVTM and ANQGSEA. The CDR3 length is 15 residues. The CDR3 sequence: CSVDERQGGGYGYTF. The CDR3 DNA follows: TGCAGCGTTGATGAGAGGCAGGGGGGTGGGTATGGCTACACCTTC.

The chain couples TRBV12-3 or TRBV12-4 to TRBJ1-2; 10 bases align to TRBD1. The CDR3 covers 18 residues. Trimming at V came to 5 bases and at J to 0 bases, leaving 12 bases not matched to a gene. CDR3 region: CASSPPTGGDRPNYGYTF. The CDR3 nucleotides read TGTGCCAGCAGTCCCCCGACAGGGGGCGACCGACCTAACTATGGCTACACCTTC.

This clonotype was seen a handful of times. J is TRBJ2-3 and V is TRBV28; 11 nucleotides align to TRBD2. CDR1 is MDHEN and CDR2 is SYDVKM in the germline V gene. The CDR3 length is 16 residues. V lost 3 bases, J lost 4 bases, and 6 bases stayed unmatched. The CDR3, as DNA: TGTGCCAGCAGTTTCCCCTTAGCGGGAGGGCCAGATACGCAGTATTTT. Its translation: CASSFPLAGGPDTQYF.

The chain has TRBV30 and TRBJ2-1; TRBD2 aligns across 12 bases. In germline, CDR1 is GTSNPN, CDR2 SVGIG (reference sequence). V shed 0 bases, J shed 11 bases, and the junction held 5 bases outside the gene matches. CDR3 length equals 14 residues. The CDR3 loop reads CAWSVSSGRAQQFF. CDR3 nucleotide sequence: TGTGCCTGGAGTGTGTCTAGCGGGAGGGCCCAGCAGTTCTTC.

This clonotype showed up many times. The chain has TRBV12-5 and TRBJ1-1; tentative D call: TRBD1 (6 bases). Trimming stripped 0 bases from V and 5 bases from J, with 13 bases between. Germline loops: CDR1 LGHNT, CDR2 FRNRAP. The CDR3 runs 15 residues. The CDR3 here is CASGLVRGGRTEAFF. The CDR3 bases are TGTGCTAGTGGTTTGGTACGAGGGGGTCGGACTGAAGCTTTCTTT.

This clonotype was detected many times. The rearrangement links TRBV18 to TRBJ2-5; the D is unclear. V lost 0 bases and J 5 bases, leaving 7 bases between the germline ends. The CDR3 has 13 residues. Germline V gene sequence: CDR1 KGHSH, CDR2 LQKENI. The CDR3 bases are TGTGCCAGCTCACCACCGGGATTGGAGACCCAGTACTTC. This encodes CASSPPGLETQYF.

There are many counts of this clonotype. This CDR3 reads CASSPPNRFYEQYF. CDR3 DNA sequence: TGTGCCAGCAGTCCGCCGAACAGGTTTTACGAGCAGTACTTC. The chain is built from TRBV28 and TRBJ2-7; possibly TRBD1 for D (5 bases). The germline gives CDR1 MDHEN, CDR2 SYDVKM. The CDR3 is 14 amino acids. Trimming shortened V by 5 bases and J by 4 bases, and 15 bases separated the two germline ends.

This chain joins TRBV6-5 and TRBJ2-1, with D perhaps TRBD1 or TRBD2 (5 bases each). Trimming shortened V by 0 bases and J by 0 bases, and 9 bases separated the two germline ends. The CDR3 has 16 residues. CDR1 and CDR2 (germline): MNHEY, SVGAGI. CDR3 residues: CASSYSIGTSYNEQFF. The CDR3 bases are TGTGCCAGCAGTTACTCGATCGGGACCTCCTACAATGAGCAGTTCTTC.

This clonotype was recorded a few times. Possible read error: a much larger clone is one base away. The chain is built from TRBV19 and TRBJ2-6, with no clear D. The CDR3 extends over 12 amino acids. V gave up 10 bases and J gave up 0 bases, with 4 bases separating them. The germline CDR1 and CDR2 sequences are LNHDA and SQIVND (reference sequence). CDR3: CATNSGANVLTF. Here the CDR3 DNA reads TGTGCCACCAACTCTGGGGCCAACGTCCTGACTTTC.

This clonotype was counted at least ten times. The chain couples TRBV28 to TRBJ2-3, with 8 nucleotides matching TRBD1. Germline trimming cut 6 bases from V and 2 bases from J; bases unmatched to any gene: 7. The CDR3 is made up of 15 amino acids. Per germline, CDR1 MDHEN and CDR2 SYDVKM. The CDR3 protein is CASRSRGPHTDTQYF. The CDR3 DNA reads TGTGCCAGCAGATCCAGGGGGCCTCACACAGATACGCAGTATTTT.

This clonotype was seen repeatedly, ten times or more. V is TRBV10-3 and J is TRBJ1-1; D may be TRBD1 (6 bases). V was pared by 2 bases and J by 5 bases, with 12 bases between. The germline V gene encodes CDR1 ENHRY and CDR2 SYGVKD. This CDR3 has 14 amino acids. The CDR3: CAISEEGVKTEAFF. In nucleotides, the CDR3 is TGTGCCATCAGTGAGGAGGGGGTAAAAACTGAAGCTTTCTTT.

This clonotype appeared many times. V usage is TRBV9 and J usage is TRBJ2-3; no clear D gene. From germline, CDR1 is SGDLS and CDR2 YYNGEE. Trimming stripped 0 bases from V and 5 bases from J, with 4 bases between. This CDR3 spans 12 amino acids. The CDR3: CASSVVGDTQYF. The CDR3 coding sequence is TGTGCCAGCAGCGTAGTAGGAGATACGCAGTATTTT.

The CDR3 loop is CASTLEAGTYEQYF. The DNA for the CDR3 is TGTGCCAGCACCCTGGAGGCCGGAACCTACGAGCAGTACTTC. The rearrangement uses TRBV5-5 and TRBJ2-7; the D gene is possibly TRBD2 (5 bases). V lost 6 bases and J lost 2, with 15 bases in between. CDR3 length: 14 amino acids. Per the germline V gene, CDR1 is SGHKS and CDR2 is YYEKEE (reference sequence).

CDR3 coding DNA: TGTGCCAGCAGTGAATTGTCTAGCGGGAGCCCAGATACGCAGTATTTT. Its protein product is CASSELSSGSPDTQYF. V usage is TRBV25-1 and J usage is TRBJ2-3; 10 nucleotides match TRBD2. The CDR3 is 16 residues long. Trimming cost V 1 base and J 4 bases; bases outside gene matches: 5. Germline V lookup: CDR1 MGHDK, CDR2 SYGVNS.

This clonotype occurred a few times. The rearrangement uses TRBV29-1 and TRBJ2-5; D uncertain. CDR1 and CDR2 from the germline V gene are SQVTM and ANQGSEA. This CDR3 comprises 16 residues. The V end lost 3 bases, the J end lost 2 bases, and 19 bases lay between the germline ends. CDR3 sequence: CSVDSSLARPQETQYF. The CDR3 DNA follows: TGCAGCGTTGATTCCTCTTTGGCTAGGCCTCAAGAGACCCAGTACTTC. The variable domain in full, with the rest retrieved from reference TRBV29-1 and TRBJ2-5, is SAVISQKPSRDICQRGTSLTIQCQVDSQVTMMFWYRQQPGQSLTLIATANQGSEATYESGFVIDKFPISRPNLTFSTLTVSNMSPEDSSIYLCSVDSSLARPQETQYFGPGTRLLVL.

This clonotype was counted ten times or more. CDR3 DNA: TGTGCCAGCAGCACCGGGACAGGGGATGAGCAGTTCTTC. It translates to CASSTGTGDEQFF. The chain uses TRBV6-2 or TRBV6-3 and TRBJ2-1; the match to TRBD1 covers 10 bases. CDR1 is MNHEY and CDR2 is SVGEGT in the germline V gene. V was pared by 6 bases and J by 8 bases, with 4 bases of the junction left unmatched. This CDR3 spans 13 amino acids.

V and J are TRBV28 and TRBJ2-1; D tentatively fits TRBD1 or TRBD2 (5 bases each). The V and J ends lost 10 bases and 1 base respectively, with 8 bases between them. Germline-derived CDR1 and CDR2 are MDHEN and SYDVKM. The CDR3 contains 12 residues. The DNA for the CDR3 is TGTGCCACGGGGCAGTCCTACAATGAGCAGTTCTTC. The encoded protein is CATGQSYNEQFF.

The chain uses TRBV7-8 and TRBJ1-5; D call uncertain. The CDR3 consists of 12 residues. Germline CDR1 reads SGHVS; CDR2 reads FQNEAQ. V shed 4 bases and J shed 4 bases, with 5 bases lying between them. The CDR3 loop reads CASSSKNQPQHF. The CDR3 bases are TGTGCCAGCAGCTCCAAGAATCAGCCCCAGCATTTT.

The rearrangement uses TRBV12-3 or TRBV12-4 and TRBJ2-1; 9 nucleotides match TRBD1. The CDR3 runs to 14 residues. With V trimmed by 5 bases and J by 9 bases, 8 bases remained unmatched. CDR3 sequence reads: CASSTGTGTTEQFF. CDR3 nucleotides: TGTGCCAGCAGTACCGGGACAGGGACTACTGAGCAGTTCTTC.

Comment on this clonotype: The junction departs from the called germline gene at one end, perhaps through a read error. CDR3 nucleotide sequence: TGTGCCAGCAGCTTAGGTAGCTCCTACAAGCAGTACTTC. Protein product: CASSLGSSYKQYF. This chain connects TRBV7-9 to TRBJ2-7; no reliable D call. From germline, CDR1 is SEHNR and CDR2 FQNEAQ (reference sequence). The CDR3 runs 13 residues.

The V gene is TRBV20-1, the J gene TRBJ1-5; D ambiguous. The germline V gene encodes CDR1 DFQATT and CDR2 SNEGSKA (reference sequence). This CDR3 contains 14 residues. The V end was cut by 1 base, the J end by 0 bases, with 7 bases between. CDR3 DNA: TGCAGTGCTAGAGGCGAAGTTAGCAATCAGCCCCAGCATTTT. This gives the protein CSARGEVSNQPQHF.

The sample holds many counts of this clonotype. The chain uses TRBV28 and TRBJ2-5; 8 nucleotides line up with TRBD2. The length of the CDR3 is 15 residues. Germline CDR1 MDHEN, CDR2 SYDVKM. V trimming: 5 bases; J trimming: 2 bases; junction bases outside the gene matches: 7. The CDR3 protein is CASSPRGGLQETQYF. The CDR3, as DNA: TGTGCCAGCAGTCCCCGGGGGGGCCTACAAGAGACCCAGTACTTC.

This CDR3 is CASLSGGRSYEQYF. The CDR3 DNA is TGTGCCAGCCTCTCGGGGGGCAGGTCCTACGAGCAGTACTTC. This chain uses TRBV28 with TRBJ2-7; perhaps TRBD2 as D (7 bases). The CDR3 runs to 14 residues. V lost 8 bases and J 1 base, leaving 15 bases between the germline ends. CDR1 and CDR2 from the germline V gene are MDHEN and SYDVKM.

The table lists this clonotype with a few counts. The chain carries TRBV7-6 and TRBJ2-2; D remains ambiguous. The CDR3 loop spans 16 amino acids. The V and J ends lost 1 base and 1 base respectively, with 10 bases between them. The germline gives CDR1 SGHVS, CDR2 FNYEAQ. In DNA form, the CDR3 reads TGTGCCAGCAGCTTAGTGACGCAGGAGAACACCGGGGAGCTGTTTTTT. This encodes CASSLVTQENTGELFF.

The table lists this clonotype with many counts. The chain joins TRBV6-5 to TRBJ1-1; D gene uncertain. CDR3 length: 16 amino acids. Germline V gene lookup returns CDR1 MNHEY and CDR2 SVGAGI. Trimming removed 2 bases at V and 0 bases at J, with 13 bases between. CDR3 loop: CASSYGRAEMNTEAFF. CDR3 nucleotides: TGTGCCAGCAGTTACGGGAGGGCGGAAATGAACACTGAAGCTTTCTTT.

This clonotype was seen a handful of times. A clone one base away is much larger, so this may be a read error. The J gene is TRBJ2-3, the V gene TRBV11-3, with 7 bases fitting TRBD1. The CDR3 runs to 16 residues. CDR1 SGHNT and CDR2 YENEEA come from the germline V gene. CDR3 sequence reads: CASNIWGGRWTGTQYF. The CDR3 DNA follows: TGTGCCAGCAACATTTGGGGCGGACGGTGGACAGGTACGCAGTATTTT.

This clonotype occurred many times. The CDR3 region has the DNA TGTGCCAGCGGCTTCACAGGCGAGCAGTACTTC. It is translated as CASGFTGEQYF. The rearrangement links TRBV6-2 or TRBV6-3 to TRBJ2-7, with D perhaps TRBD1 (5 bases). The CDR3 has 11 residues. Germline CDR1 MNHEY, CDR2 SVGEGT. V lost 8 bases and J 6 bases, leaving 11 bases between the germline ends.

Comment on this clonotype: Being one base from a much bigger clone, this may be a read error. V usage is TRBV7-9 and J usage is TRBJ2-1; D tentatively reads TRBD1 or TRBD2 (5 bases each). V was clipped by 5 bases and J by 9 bases, with 23 bases between them. The CDR3 has 16 residues. Germline V CDR1 and CDR2: SEHNR, FQNEAQ (reference sequence). CDR3 nucleotide sequence: TGTGCCAGCAGCCCGATATGGGGGAAGGCCCTGTTTGAGCAGTTCTTC. Protein product: CASSPIWGKALFEQFF.